The 5 T cell receptor beta chains below all came from one sample that was sequenced in a study of T cells after yellow fever vaccination. TCRdb re-analysed the 5' RACE reads in MiXCR, keeping a single row per CDR3 protein. The sample carries roughly 180,000 distinct CDR3 sequences, roughly 6.4% recorded once. Sequenced material: CD4+ T cells sorted from PBMCs, taken on the day of the first yellow fever vaccination. These receptors originate from a man between 18 and 29 years old who received the YFV17D yellow fever vaccine.

This clonotype was detected many times. The rearrangement uses TRBV5-1 and TRBJ2-3; weak D call: TRBD2 (6 bases). Germline V lookup: CDR1 SGHRS, CDR2 YFSETQ. V shed 0 bases and J shed 5 bases, with 13 bases lying between them. CDR3 length equals 15 residues. The CDR3, as DNA: TGCGCCAGCAGCTTGGCTCTAGCGACACAAGATACGCAGTATTTT. As protein: CASSLALATQDTQYF.

The sample holds many counts of this clonotype. The chain carries TRBV5-6 and TRBJ2-7; perhaps D is TRBD1 or TRBD2 (5 bases each). Per the germline V gene, CDR1 is SGHDT and CDR2 is YYEEEE. The length of the CDR3 is 12 residues. Trimming took off 5 bases at V and 5 bases at J, with 11 bases between the two ends. In DNA, the CDR3 is TGTGCCAGCAGTCGAGGGGTCGACGAGCAGTACGTC. Translating gives CASSRGVDEQYV.

This clonotype was recorded many times. The V gene is TRBV5-1, the J gene TRBJ2-1; D may be TRBD1 or TRBD2 (6 bases each). The CDR3 is made up of 15 amino acids. Trimming pared 2 bases from V and 2 bases from J, leaving 11 bases between. The V gene's germline CDR1 is SGHRS and CDR2 YFSETQ. CDR3 nucleotides: TGCGCCAGCAGCTTAGGCGGGGACACCTACAATGAGCAGTTCTTC. It encodes CASSLGGDTYNEQFF.

In its sample, this clonotype was seen many times. V is TRBV27 and J is TRBJ2-1; 10 nucleotides agree with TRBD2. Germline trimming cut 5 bases from V and 4 bases from J; bases unmatched to any gene: 5. CDR1 and CDR2 from the germline V gene are MNHEY and SMNVEV (reference sequence). The CDR3 sequence is 15 residues long. CDR3 nucleotide sequence: TGTGCCAGCAGTGGCCTAGCGGGGGAGTACAATGAGCAGTTCTTC. Translated: CASSGLAGEYNEQFF.

Many counts were recorded for this clonotype. The V gene is TRBV19, the J gene TRBJ2-3; D is uncertain. V lost 6 bases and J lost 0, with 4 bases in between. The CDR3 runs to 12 residues. Germline lookup yields CDR1 LNHDA and CDR2 SQIVND (reference sequence). The CDR3 sequence is CASSRSTDTQYF. In DNA, the CDR3 is TGTGCCAGTAGCCGAAGCACAGATACGCAGTATTTT. Supplemented by reference TRBV19 and TRBJ2-3, the full variable domain reads DGGITQSPKYLFRKEGQNVTLSCEQNLNHDAMYWYRQDPGQGLRLIYYSQIVNDFQKGDIAEGYSVSREKKESFPLTVTSAQKNPTAFYLCASSRSTDTQYFGPGTRLTVL.